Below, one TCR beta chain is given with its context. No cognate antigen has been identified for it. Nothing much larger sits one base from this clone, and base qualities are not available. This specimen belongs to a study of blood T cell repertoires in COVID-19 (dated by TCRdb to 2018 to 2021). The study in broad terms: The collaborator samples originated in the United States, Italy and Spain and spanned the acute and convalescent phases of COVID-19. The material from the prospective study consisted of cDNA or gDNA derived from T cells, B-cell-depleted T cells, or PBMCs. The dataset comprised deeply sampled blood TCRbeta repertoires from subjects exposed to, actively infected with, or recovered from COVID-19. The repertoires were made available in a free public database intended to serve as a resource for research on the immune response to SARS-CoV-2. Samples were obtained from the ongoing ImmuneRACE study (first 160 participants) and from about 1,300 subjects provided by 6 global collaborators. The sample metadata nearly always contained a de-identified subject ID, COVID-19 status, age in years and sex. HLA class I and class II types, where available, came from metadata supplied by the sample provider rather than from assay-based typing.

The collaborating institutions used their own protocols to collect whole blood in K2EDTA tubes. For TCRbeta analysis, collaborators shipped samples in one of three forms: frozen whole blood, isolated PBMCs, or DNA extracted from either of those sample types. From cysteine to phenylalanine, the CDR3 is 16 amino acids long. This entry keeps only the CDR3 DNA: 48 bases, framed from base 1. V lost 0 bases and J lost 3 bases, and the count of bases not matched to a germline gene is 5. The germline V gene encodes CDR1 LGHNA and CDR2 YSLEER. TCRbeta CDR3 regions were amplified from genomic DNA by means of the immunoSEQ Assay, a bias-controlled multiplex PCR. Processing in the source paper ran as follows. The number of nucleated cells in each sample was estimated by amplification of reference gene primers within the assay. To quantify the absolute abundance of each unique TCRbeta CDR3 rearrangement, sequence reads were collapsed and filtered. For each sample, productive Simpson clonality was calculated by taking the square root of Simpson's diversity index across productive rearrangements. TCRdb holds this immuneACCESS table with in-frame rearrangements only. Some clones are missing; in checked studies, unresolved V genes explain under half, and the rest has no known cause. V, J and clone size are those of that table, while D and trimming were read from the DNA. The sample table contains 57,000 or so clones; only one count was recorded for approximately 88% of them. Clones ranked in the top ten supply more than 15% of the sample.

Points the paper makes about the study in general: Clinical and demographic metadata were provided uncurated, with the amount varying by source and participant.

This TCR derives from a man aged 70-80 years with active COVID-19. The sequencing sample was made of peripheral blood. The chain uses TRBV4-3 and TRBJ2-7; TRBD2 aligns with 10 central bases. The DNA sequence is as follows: TGCGCCAGCAGCCAAGATTTCACTAGCGGGATCTACGAGCAGTACTTC. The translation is CASSQDFTSGIYEQYF.